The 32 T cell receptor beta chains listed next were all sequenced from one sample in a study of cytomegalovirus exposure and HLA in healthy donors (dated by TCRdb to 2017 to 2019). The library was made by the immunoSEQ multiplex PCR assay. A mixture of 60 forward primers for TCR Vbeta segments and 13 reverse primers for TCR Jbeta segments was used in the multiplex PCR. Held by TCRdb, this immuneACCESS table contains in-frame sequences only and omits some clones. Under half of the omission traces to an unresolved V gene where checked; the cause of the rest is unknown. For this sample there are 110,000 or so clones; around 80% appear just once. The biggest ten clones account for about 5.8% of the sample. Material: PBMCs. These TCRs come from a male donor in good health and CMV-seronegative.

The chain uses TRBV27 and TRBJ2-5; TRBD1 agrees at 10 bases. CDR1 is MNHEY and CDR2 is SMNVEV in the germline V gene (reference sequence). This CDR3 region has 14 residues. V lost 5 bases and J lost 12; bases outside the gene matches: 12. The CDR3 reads CASSRLRDRGREYF. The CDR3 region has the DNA TGTGCCAGCAGTCGGCTCCGGGACAGGGGACGGGAGTACTTC.

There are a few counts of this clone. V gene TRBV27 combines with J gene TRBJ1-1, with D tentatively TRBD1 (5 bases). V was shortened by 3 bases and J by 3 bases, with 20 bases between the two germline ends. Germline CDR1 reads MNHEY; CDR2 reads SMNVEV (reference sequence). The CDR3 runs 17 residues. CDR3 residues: CASSFWGGGAAHTEAFF. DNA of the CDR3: TGTGCCAGCAGTTTCTGGGGGGGTGGAGCAGCTCACACTGAAGCTTTCTTT.

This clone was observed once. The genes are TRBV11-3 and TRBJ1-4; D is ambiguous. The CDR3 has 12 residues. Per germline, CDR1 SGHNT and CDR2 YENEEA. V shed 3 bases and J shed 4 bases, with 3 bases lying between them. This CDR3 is CASSLSNEKLFF. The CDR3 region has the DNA TGTGCCAGCAGCTTGAGTAATGAAAAACTGTTTTTT.

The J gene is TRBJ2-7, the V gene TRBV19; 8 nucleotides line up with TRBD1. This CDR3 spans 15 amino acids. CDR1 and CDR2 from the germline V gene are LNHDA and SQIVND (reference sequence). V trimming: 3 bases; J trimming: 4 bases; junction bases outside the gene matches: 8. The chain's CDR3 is CASSMKGQVMYEQYF. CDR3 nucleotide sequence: TGTGCCAGTAGTATGAAGGGACAGGTGATGTACGAGCAGTACTTC.

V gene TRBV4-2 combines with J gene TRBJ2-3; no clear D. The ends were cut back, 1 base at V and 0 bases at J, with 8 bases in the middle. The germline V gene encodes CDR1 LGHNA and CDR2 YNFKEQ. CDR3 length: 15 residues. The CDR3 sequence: CASSQVETSTDTQYF. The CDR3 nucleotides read TGTGCCAGCAGCCAAGTAGAGACAAGCACAGATACGCAGTATTTT.

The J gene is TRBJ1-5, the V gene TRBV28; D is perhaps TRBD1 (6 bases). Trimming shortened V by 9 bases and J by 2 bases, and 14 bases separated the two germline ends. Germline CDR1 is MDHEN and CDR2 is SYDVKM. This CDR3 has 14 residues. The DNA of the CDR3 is TGTGCCAGTTGCGGGGGCTGGGGCAATCAGCCCCAGCATTTT. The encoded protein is CASCGGWGNQPQHF.

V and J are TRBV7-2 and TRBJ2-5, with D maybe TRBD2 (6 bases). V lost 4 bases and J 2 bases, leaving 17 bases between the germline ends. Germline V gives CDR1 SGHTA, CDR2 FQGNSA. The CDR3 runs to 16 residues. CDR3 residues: CASSWSASGRQETQYF. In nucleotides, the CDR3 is TGTGCCAGCAGCTGGTCAGCCAGCGGGCGTCAAGAGACCCAGTACTTC.

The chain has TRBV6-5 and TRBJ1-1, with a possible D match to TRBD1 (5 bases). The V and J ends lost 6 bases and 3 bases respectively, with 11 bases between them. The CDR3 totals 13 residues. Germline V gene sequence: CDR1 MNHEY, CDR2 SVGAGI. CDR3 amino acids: CASRTASDTEAFF. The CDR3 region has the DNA TGTGCCAGCAGGACAGCCTCAGACACTGAAGCTTTCTTT.

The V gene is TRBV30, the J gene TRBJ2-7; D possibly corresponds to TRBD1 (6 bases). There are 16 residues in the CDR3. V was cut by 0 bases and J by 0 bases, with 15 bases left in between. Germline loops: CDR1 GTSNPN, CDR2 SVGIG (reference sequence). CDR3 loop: CAWSVRQDFYSYEQYF. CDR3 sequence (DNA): TGTGCCTGGAGTGTACGACAGGATTTTTACTCCTACGAGCAGTACTTC.

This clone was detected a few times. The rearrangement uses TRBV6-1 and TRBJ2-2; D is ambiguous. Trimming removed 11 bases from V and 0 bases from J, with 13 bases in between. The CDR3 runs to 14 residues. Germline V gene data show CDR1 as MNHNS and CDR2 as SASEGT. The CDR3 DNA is TGTGCCTCCTACCCTCGAGCGAACACCGGGGAGCTGTTTTTT. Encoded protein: CASYPRANTGELFF.

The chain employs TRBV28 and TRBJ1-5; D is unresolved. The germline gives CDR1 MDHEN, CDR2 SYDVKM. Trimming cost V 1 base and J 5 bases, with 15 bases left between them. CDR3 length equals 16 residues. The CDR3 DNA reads TGTGCCAGCAGTTTATCAGGTCCCCATACCTATCAGCCCCAGCATTTT. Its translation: CASSLSGPHTYQPQHF.

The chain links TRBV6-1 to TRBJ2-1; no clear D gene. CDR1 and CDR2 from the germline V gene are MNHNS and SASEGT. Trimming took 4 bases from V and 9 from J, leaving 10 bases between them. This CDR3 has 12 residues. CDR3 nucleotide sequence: TGTGCCAGCAGTGGACTCGAAATTGAGCAGTTCTTC. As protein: CASSGLEIEQFF.

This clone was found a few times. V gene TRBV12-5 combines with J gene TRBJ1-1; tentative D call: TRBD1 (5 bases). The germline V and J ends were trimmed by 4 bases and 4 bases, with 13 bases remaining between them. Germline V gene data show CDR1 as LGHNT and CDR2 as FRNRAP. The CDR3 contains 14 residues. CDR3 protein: CASGSGPGRTEAFF. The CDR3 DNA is TGTGCTAGTGGTTCCGGACCAGGGCGCACTGAAGCTTTCTTT.

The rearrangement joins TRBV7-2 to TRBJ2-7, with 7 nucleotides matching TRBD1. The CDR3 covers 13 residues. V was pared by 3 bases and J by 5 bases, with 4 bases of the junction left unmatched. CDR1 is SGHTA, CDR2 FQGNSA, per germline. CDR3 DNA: TGTGCCAGCAGCTTCTTGACAGGGAACGAGCAGTACTTC. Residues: CASSFLTGNEQYF. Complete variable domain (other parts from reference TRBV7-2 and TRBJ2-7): GAGVSQSPSNKVTEKGKDVELRCDPISGHTALYWYRQSLGQGLEFLIYFQGNSAPDKSGLPSDRFSAERTGGSVSTLTIQRTQQEDSAVYLCASSFLTGNEQYFGPGTRLTVT.

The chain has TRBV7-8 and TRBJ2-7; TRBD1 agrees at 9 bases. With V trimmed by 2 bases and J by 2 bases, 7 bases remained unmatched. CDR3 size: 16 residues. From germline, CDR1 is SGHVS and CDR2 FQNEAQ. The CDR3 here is CASSLKLGQGPYEQYF. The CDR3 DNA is TGTGCCAGCAGCTTAAAACTCGGACAGGGGCCCTACGAGCAGTACTTC.

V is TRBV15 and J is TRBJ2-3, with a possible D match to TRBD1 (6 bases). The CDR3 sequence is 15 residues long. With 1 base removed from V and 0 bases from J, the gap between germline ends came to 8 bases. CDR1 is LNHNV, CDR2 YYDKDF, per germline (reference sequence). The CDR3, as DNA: TGTGCCACCAGCAGAGGAACAGGGAGCACAGATACGCAGTATTTT. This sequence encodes CATSRGTGSTDTQYF. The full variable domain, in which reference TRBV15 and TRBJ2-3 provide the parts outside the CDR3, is DAMVIQNPRYQVTQFGKPVTLSCSQTLNHNVMYWYQQKSSQAPKLLFHYYDKDFNNEADTPDNFQSRRPNTSFCFLDIRSPGLGDTAMYLCATSRGTGSTDTQYFGPGTRLTVL.

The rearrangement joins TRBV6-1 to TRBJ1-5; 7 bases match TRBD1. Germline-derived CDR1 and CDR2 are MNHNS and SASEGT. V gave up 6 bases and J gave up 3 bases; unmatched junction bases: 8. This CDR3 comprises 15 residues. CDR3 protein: CASRLGTVPNQPQHF. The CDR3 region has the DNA TGTGCCAGCAGGCTCGGGACAGTCCCCAATCAGCCCCAGCATTTT.

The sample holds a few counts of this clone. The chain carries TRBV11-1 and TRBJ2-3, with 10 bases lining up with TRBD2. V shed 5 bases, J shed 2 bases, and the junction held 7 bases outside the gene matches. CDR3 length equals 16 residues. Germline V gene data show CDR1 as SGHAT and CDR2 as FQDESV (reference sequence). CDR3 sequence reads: CASSPGLAEYTDTQYF. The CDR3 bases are TGTGCCAGCAGCCCTGGACTAGCGGAGTACACAGATACGCAGTATTTT.

The CDR3 DNA is TGTGCCAGCAGCCCCGCCGAGTACGAGCAGTACTTC. Translating it yields CASSPAEYEQYF. This chain connects TRBV6-1 to TRBJ2-7; no clear D gene. Germline V lookup: CDR1 MNHNS, CDR2 SASEGT. The CDR3 is made up of 12 amino acids. V gave up 6 bases and J gave up 4 bases, with 10 bases separating them.

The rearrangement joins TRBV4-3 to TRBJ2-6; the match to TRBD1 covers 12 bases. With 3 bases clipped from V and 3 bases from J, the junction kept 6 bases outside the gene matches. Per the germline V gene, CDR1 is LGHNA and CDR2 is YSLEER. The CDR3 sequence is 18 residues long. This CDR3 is CASSQAGTGGFGANVLTF. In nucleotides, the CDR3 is TGCGCCAGCAGCCAGGCCGGGACAGGGGGCTTTGGGGCCAACGTCCTGACTTTC.

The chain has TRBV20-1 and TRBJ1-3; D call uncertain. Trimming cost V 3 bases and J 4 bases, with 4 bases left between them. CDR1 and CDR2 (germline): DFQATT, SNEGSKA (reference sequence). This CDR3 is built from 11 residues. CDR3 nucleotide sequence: TGCAGTGCTAGTCAGGGAAACACCATATATTTT. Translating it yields CSASQGNTIYF.

DNA of the CDR3: TGTGCCAGCAGCTTGGTGGGTGGGAGTGGCCTCGGCGAGCAGTTCTTC. Amino acid sequence: CASSLVGGSGLGEQFF. This chain joins TRBV7-2 and TRBJ2-1, with TRBD2 as a possible D gene (5 bases). Germline CDR1 and CDR2: SGHTA and FQGNSA. V was cut by 3 bases and J by 10 bases, with 22 bases left in between. The length of the CDR3 is 16 residues.

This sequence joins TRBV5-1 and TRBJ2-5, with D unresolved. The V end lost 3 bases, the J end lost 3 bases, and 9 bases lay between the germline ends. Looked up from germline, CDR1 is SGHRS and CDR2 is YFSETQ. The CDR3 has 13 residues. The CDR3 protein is CASSSTGKETQYF. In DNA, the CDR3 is TGCGCCAGCAGCTCGACTGGTAAAGAGACCCAGTACTTC.

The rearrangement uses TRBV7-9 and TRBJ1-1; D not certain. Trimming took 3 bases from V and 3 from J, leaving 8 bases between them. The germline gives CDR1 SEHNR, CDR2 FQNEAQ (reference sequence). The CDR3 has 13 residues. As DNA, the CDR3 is TGTGCCAGCAGCTTCCTAAGTGACACTGAAGCTTTCTTT. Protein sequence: CASSFLSDTEAFF.

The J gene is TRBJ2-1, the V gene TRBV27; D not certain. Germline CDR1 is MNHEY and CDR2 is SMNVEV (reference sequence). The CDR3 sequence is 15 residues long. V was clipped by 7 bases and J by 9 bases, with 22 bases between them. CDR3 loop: CASKLRTTVRIEQFF. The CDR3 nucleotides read TGTGCCAGCAAACTAAGAACCACCGTGCGAATTGAGCAGTTCTTC.

The CDR3 region is CASGARVGLYNEQFF. CDR3 nucleotide sequence: TGTGCCAGCGGGGCGCGAGTGGGTCTTTACAATGAGCAGTTCTTC. The chain carries TRBV6-6 and TRBJ2-1; D may be TRBD1 (5 bases). This CDR3 has 15 residues. The germline V and J ends were trimmed by 8 bases and 4 bases, with 18 bases remaining between them. In germline, CDR1 is MNHNY, CDR2 SVGAGI (reference sequence).

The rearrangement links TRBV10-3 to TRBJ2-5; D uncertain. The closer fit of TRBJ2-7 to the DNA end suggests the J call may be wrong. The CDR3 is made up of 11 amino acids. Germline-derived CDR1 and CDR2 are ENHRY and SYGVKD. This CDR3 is CAISGSYEQYF. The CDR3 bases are TGTGCCATCAGTGGGTCCTACGAGCAGTACTTC.

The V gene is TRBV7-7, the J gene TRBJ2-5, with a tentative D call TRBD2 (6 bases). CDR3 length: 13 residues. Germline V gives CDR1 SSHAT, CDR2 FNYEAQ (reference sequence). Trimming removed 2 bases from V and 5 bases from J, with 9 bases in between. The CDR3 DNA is TGTGCCAGCAGCTTAAGGAGGGAGGAGACCCAGTACTTC. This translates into CASSLRREETQYF.

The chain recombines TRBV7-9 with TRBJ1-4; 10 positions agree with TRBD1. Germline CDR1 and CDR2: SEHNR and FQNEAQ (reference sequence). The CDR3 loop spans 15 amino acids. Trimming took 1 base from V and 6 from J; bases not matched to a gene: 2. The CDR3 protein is CASSLETGGYEKLFF. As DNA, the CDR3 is TGTGCCAGCAGCTTAGAGACAGGGGGCTATGAAAAACTGTTTTTT.

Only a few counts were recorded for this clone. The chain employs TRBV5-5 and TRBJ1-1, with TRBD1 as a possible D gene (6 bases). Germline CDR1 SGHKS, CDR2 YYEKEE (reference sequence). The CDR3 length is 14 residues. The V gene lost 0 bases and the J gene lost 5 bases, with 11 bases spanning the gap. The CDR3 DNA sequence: TGTGCCAGCAGCTTGGGGGGGCTTAGGACTGAAGCTTTCTTT. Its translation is CASSLGGLRTEAFF.

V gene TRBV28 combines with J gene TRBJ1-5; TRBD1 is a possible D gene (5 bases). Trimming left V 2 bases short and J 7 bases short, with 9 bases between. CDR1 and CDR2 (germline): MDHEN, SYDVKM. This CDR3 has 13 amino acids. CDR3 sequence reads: CASSLRGSQPQHF. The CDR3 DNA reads TGTGCCAGCAGTTTACGGGGGAGCCAGCCCCAGCATTTT.

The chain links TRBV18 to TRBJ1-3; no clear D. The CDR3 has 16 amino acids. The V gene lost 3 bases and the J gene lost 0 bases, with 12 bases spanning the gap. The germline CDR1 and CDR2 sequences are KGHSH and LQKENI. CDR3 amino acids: CASSPGRALSGNTIYF. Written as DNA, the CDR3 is TGTGCCAGCTCACCCGGGAGGGCCCTCTCTGGAAACACCATATATTTT.